The entry that follows covers one T cell receptor beta chain sequence. The antigen is not known. These data come from a study of blood T cells in healthy people across ages. The study's findings and limits: The study lacked donor CMV status, which possibly confounded expanded clonotype changes. As age increased, TCR beta diversity per million T cells fell in a roughly linear fashion.

Primed by a sample-barcoded 5' primer and a J-beta primer mix, a second PCR proceeded for 7 to 11 cycles. All cDNA molecules were each tagged by a template-switch adaptor with 12 random nucleotides. Via MiXCR, TCRdb re-called the 5' RACE reads, giving one row per CDR3 protein. The sample includes some 940,000 distinct CDR3 sequences, 25% to 30% seen only once; the top ten take about 9.4%. Donors gave roughly 10 milliliters of peripheral blood apiece. The CDR3 length is 12 residues. Deletions cut 1 base from V and 6 bases from J, with 3 bases between. The V gene's germline CDR1 is MNHEY and CDR2 SVGAGI. The same sample was also studied in work on T cells of mothers and their children.

The chain uses TRBV6-5 and TRBJ2-2, with no clear D. The receptor's source is a woman between 40 and 55 years old in good health. Input material: blood. Here the CDR3 DNA reads TGTGCCAGCAGTTACTTGTCCGGGGAGCTGTTTTTT. Protein: CASSYLSGELFF.